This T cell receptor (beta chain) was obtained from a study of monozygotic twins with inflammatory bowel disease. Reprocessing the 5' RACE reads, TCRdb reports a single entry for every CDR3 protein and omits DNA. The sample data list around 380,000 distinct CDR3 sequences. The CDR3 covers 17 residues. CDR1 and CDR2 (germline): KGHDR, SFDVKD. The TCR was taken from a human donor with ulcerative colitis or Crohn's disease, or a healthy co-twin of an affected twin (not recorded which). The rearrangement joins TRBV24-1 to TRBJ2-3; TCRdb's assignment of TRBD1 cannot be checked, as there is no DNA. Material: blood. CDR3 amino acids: CATSLSISPSSTDTQYF.